A single sample gave rise to the 7 T cell receptor beta chains below, sequenced in a study of early T cells in non-severe SARS-CoV-2 infection. TCRdb re-analysed the 5' RACE reads in MiXCR, keeping a single row per CDR3 protein. The sample holds about 97,000 distinct CDR3 sequences, about 12% seen once. Sequenced sample: whole blood. The receptor set was obtained from an adult who was a healthcare worker with PCR-confirmed SARS-CoV-2 infection or an uninfected control (not recorded which).

This clonotype was picked up a small number of times. V usage is TRBV6-2 or TRBV6-3 and J usage is TRBJ1-1; D unclear. This CDR3 comprises 14 residues. V was cut by 8 bases and J by 2 bases, with 15 bases left in between. CDR1 and CDR2 (germline): MNHEY, SVGEGT. The CDR3 DNA is TGTGCCAGCCGCCTAGAGCTAATTAACACTGAAGCTTTCTTT. Protein sequence: CASRLELINTEAFF.

The chain joins TRBV20-1 to TRBJ2-7; unclear D gene. This CDR3 has 12 amino acids. The V end lost 7 bases, the J end lost 0 bases, and 10 bases lay between the germline ends. The germline V gene has CDR1 DFQATT and CDR2 SNEGSKA (reference sequence). The CDR3 here is CSVRKPSYEQYF. Written as DNA, the CDR3 is TGCAGTGTCCGGAAACCCTCCTACGAGCAGTACTTC.

This clonotype was seen many times. The chain recombines TRBV7-2 with TRBJ2-7; TRBD2 agrees at 7 bases. Germline loops: CDR1 SGHTA, CDR2 FQGNSA. This CDR3 comprises 16 residues. Trimming cost V 8 bases and J 1 base; bases outside gene matches: 14. Written as DNA, the CDR3 is TGTGCCAGCCGCGGCGGGAGCGCCACCAATTCCTACGAGCAGTACTTC. As protein: CASRGGSATNSYEQYF.

The chain joins TRBV6-6 to TRBJ1-4; D is unclear. The CDR3 is 13 residues long. V was shortened by 2 bases and J by 5 bases, with 6 bases between the two germline ends. Germline loops: CDR1 MNHNY, CDR2 SVGAGI (reference sequence). The CDR3 loop reads CASSYRSNEKLFF. The CDR3 DNA sequence: TGTGCCAGCAGTTACAGGAGCAATGAAAAACTGTTTTTT.

The CDR3 loop reads CASSQFGDTIYF. The DNA for the CDR3 is TGTGCCAGCAGCCAGTTCGGGGACACCATATATTTT. The chain recombines TRBV3-1 with TRBJ1-3; D remains unclear. The V gene's germline CDR1 is LGHDT and CDR2 YNNKEL (reference sequence). This CDR3 has 12 residues. Trimming removed 3 bases at V and 8 bases at J, with 8 bases between.

This clonotype has at least ten counts. The gene calls are TRBV12-3 or TRBV12-4 and TRBJ2-1, with no clear D. V was clipped by 7 bases and J by 1 base, with 17 bases between them. This CDR3 region has 16 residues. The CDR3 nucleotides are TGTGCCAGCACCGACCTGGGTGGCCCGTCCTACAATGAGCAGTTCTTC. Encoded protein: CASTDLGGPSYNEQFF.

The table lists this clonotype with a few counts. The rearrangement uses TRBV28 and TRBJ2-3; no clear D. V was clipped by 6 bases and J by 7 bases, with 11 bases between them. The CDR3 has 12 residues. Germline values: CDR1 MDHEN, CDR2 SYDVKM. This CDR3 is CASSQGRNTQYF. CDR3 nucleotide sequence: TGTGCCAGCAGCCAAGGGCGGAATACGCAGTATTTT. The whole variable domain, filled in from reference TRBV28 and TRBJ2-3, reads DVKVTQSSRYLVKRTGEKVFLECVQDMDHENMFWYRQDPGLGLRLIYFSYDVKMKEKGDIPEGYSVSREKKERFSLILESASTNQTSMYLCASSQGRNTQYFGPGTRLTVL.